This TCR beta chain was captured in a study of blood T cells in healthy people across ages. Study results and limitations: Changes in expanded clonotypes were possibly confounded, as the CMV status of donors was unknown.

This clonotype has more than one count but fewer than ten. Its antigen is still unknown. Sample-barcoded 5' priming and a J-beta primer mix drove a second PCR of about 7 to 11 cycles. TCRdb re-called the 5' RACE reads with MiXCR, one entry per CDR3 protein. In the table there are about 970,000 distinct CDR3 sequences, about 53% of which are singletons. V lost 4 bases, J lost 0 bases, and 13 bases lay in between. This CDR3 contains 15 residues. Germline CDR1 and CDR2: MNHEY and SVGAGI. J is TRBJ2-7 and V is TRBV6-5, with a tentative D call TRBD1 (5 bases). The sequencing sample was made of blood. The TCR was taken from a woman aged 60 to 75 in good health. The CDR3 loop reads CASSSQGLASYEQYF. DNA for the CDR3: TGTGCCAGCAGTTCGCAGGGATTAGCCTCCTACGAGCAGTACTTC.